This T cell receptor beta chain was captured by sequencing in a study of shared clonotypes between healthy human individuals. Broader study findings: Roughly 5% of naive CD4 clonotypes were common to a handful of donors. Memory subsets generally showed lower estimated richness than naive subsets. The represented genetic and exposure-history diversity was limited by the small number of donors.

The germline CDR1 and CDR2 sequences are SGHKS and YYEKEE (reference sequence). This CDR3 comprises 11 residues. Trimming stripped 2 bases from V and 11 bases from J, with 10 bases between. Sequencing was performed with immunoSEQ multiplex PCR; in TCRdb, only in-frame clones are kept and a portion is missing. The data hold approximately 530,000 clones, with roughly 95% observed a single time. Comments on this clone: Its antigen is not identified.

The sequence was obtained from a woman aged 30 to 39 in good health. Sequenced material: naive CD4+ T cells sorted from blood. The subset denotes: CD45RA+ positively selected. The chain recombines TRBV5-5 with TRBJ1-2, with D unresolved. The CDR3 loop reads CASSFEEGYTF. The DNA for the CDR3 is TGTGCCAGCAGCTTTGAAGAGGGTTACACCTTC.